A selection of T cell receptor beta chains follows, all from one sample in a study of shared clonotypes between healthy human individuals. TCRdb keeps only in-frame clones here, not all; method: immunoSEQ multiplex PCR. Of around 750,000 clones listed, under 80% are singletons. The sample comprised memory CD4+ T cells sorted from blood. The receptors here all came from a woman aged 25 to 39 in good health. The CDR3 runs from the conserved cysteine through the conserved F or W. Fields, in order: clone size, V gene, J gene, D gene, CDR3 protein, CDR3 DNA. A D gene is named only where the DNA matches it firmly. Only part of the rows carry a size: once, few, many, or a class if the clone is expanded.

-	TRBV27	TRBJ1-4	TRBD1	CASSLGQGLTTNEKLFF	TGTGCCAGCAGTTTGGGACAGGGCCTAACAACTAATGAAAAACTGTTTTTT
-	TRBV18	TRBJ2-7	TRBD2	CASSPGLAAGEQYF	TGTGCCAGCTCACCCGGGCTAGCGGCCGGGGAGCAGTACTTC
few	TRBV4-2	TRBJ2-1	-	CASSHGGGANEQFF	TGTGCCAGCAGCCATGGGGGAGGAGCCAATGAGCAGTTCTTC
many	TRBV6-1	TRBJ1-3	-	CASSTAVDGNTIYF	TGTGCCAGCAGTACAGCGGTAGATGGAAACACCATATATTTT
-	TRBV18	TRBJ2-7	TRBD1	CASSLSDREYYEQYF	TGTGCCAGCTCACTCTCGGACAGGGAATATTACGAGCAGTACTTC
-	TRBV11-2	TRBJ2-3	-	CASGVPSTDTQYF	TGTGCCAGCGGAGTGCCGAGCACAGATACGCAGTATTTT
-	TRBV7-2	TRBJ1-1	-	CASSWVPAGHPFEAFF	TGTGCCAGCAGCTGGGTCCCCGCGGGACACCCGTTTGAAGCTTTCTTT
-	TRBV7-2	TRBJ2-3	TRBD1	CASRTRQGTDTQYF	TGTGCCAGCAGGACGAGACAGGGAACAGATACGCAGTATTTT
-	TRBV6-5	TRBJ2-7	-	CASRSPGREQYF	TGTGCCAGCAGATCCCCAGGTCGCGAGCAGTACTTC
-	TRBV4-1	TRBJ2-7	-	CASSQVGTGPYEQYF	TGCGCCAGCAGCCAAGTCGGGACGGGACCCTACGAGCAGTACTTC
-	TRBV7-2	TRBJ2-5	-	CASSPPGLQETQYF	TGTGCCAGCAGCCCTCCGGGACTCCAAGAGACCCAGTACTTC
-	TRBV10-3	TRBJ2-7	TRBD1	CAISEGTASPYEQYF	TGTGCCATCAGCGAAGGGACAGCCTCACCCTACGAGCAGTACTTC